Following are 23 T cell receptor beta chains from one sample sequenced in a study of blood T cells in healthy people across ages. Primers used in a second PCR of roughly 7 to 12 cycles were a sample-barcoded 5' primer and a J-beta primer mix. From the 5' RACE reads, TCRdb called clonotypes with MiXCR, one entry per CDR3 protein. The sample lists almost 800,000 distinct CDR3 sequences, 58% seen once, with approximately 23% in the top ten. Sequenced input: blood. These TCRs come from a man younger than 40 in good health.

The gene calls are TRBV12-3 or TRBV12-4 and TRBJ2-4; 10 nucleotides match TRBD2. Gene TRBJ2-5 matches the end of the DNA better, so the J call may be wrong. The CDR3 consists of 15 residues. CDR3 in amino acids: CASSPSGGAWKTQYF. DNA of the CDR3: TGTGCCAGCAGCCCCAGCGGGGGGGCTTGGAAGACCCAGTACTTC.

CDR3 residues: CSVVGCTYEQYF. The CDR3 DNA sequence: TGCAGCGTTGTCGGGTGTACCTACGAGCAGTACTTC. The chain is built from TRBV29-1 and TRBJ2-7; D gene unclear. The CDR3 consists of 12 residues. Germline loops: CDR1 SQVTM, CDR2 ANQGSEA. V shed 4 bases and J shed 2 bases, with 9 bases lying between them.

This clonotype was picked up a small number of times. CDR3 in DNA: TGTGCCAGCAGCCACGAGGGTACTGAAGCTTTCTTT. Translation gives CASSHEGTEAFF. The chain is built from TRBV3-1 and TRBJ1-1, with no clear D. The CDR3 spans 12 residues. Germline loops: CDR1 LGHDT, CDR2 YNNKEL (reference sequence). Trimming took off 3 bases at V and 5 bases at J, with 7 bases between the two ends.

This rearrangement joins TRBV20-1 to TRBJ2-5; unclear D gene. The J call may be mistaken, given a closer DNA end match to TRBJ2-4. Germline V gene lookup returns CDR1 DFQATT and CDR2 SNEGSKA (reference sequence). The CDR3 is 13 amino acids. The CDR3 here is CSASEITENIQYF. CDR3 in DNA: TGCAGTGCCTCGGAGATAACCGAAAACATTCAGTACTTC.

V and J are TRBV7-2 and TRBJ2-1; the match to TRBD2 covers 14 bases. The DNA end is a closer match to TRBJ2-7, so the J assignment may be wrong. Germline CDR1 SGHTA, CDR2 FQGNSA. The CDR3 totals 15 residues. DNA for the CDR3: TGTGCCAGCAGCTTCGTGGGGACTAGCGGGGGTGAGCAGTACTTC. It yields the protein CASSFVGTSGGEQYF.

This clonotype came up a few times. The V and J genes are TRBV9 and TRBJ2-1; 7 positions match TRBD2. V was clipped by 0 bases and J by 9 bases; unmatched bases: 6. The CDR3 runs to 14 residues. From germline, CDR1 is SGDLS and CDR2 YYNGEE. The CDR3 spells CASSVVGGPGEQFF. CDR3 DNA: TGTGCCAGCAGCGTAGTGGGAGGGCCTGGTGAGCAGTTCTTC.

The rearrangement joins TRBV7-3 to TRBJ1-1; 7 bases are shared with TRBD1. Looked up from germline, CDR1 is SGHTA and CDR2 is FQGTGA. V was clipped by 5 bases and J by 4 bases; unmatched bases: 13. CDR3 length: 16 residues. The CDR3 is CASSPYQGGGGTEAFF. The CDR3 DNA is TGTGCCAGCAGCCCTTATCAGGGAGGGGGCGGCACTGAAGCTTTCTTT.

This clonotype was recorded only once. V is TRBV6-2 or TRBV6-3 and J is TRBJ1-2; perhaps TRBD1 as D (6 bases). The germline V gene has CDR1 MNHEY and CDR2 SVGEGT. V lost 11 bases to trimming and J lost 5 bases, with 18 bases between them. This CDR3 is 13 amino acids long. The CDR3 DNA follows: TGTGCCGGCGGACCGACAGGACTATATGGCTACACCTTC. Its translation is CAGGPTGLYGYTF.

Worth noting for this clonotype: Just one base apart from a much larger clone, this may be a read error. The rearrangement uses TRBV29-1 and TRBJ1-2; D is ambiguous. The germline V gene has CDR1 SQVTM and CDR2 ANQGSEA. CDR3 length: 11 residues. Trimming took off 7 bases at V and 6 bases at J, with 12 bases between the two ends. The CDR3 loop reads CSARLGDGYTF. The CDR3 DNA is TGCAGCGCAAGACTGGGAGATGGCTACACCTTC.

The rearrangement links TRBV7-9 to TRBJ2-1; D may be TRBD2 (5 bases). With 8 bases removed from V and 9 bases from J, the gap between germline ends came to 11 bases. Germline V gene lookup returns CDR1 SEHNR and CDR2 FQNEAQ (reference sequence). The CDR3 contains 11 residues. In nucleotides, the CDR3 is TGTGCCAGCGGGATCGGAGGTGAGCAGTTCTTC. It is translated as CASGIGGEQFF.

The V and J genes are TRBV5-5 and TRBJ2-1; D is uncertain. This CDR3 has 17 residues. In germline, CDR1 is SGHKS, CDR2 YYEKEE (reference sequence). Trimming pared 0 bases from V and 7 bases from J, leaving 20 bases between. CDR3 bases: TGTGCCAGCAGCTTGGTAGGTACAGCCCGGTCTCGGAATGAGCAGTTCTTC. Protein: CASSLVGTARSRNEQFF.

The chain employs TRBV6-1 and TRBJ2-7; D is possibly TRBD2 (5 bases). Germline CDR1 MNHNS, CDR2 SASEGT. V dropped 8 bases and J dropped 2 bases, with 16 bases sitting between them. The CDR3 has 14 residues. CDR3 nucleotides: TGTGCCAGCGAGCAGGAGGCAGGAACCTACGAGCAGTACTTC. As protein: CASEQEAGTYEQYF.

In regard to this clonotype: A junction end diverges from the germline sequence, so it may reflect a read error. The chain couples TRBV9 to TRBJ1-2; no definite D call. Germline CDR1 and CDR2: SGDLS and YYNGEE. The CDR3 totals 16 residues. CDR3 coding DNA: TGTGCCAGCAGCTATTTTGTTGAAGGAAACAACTGTGGCTACACCTTC. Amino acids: CASSYFVEGNNCGYTF.

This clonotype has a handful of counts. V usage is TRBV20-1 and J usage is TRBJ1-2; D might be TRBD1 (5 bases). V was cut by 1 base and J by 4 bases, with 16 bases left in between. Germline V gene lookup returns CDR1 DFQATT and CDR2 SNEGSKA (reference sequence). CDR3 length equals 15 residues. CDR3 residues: CSARVAETEFYGYTF. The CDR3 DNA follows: TGCAGTGCTAGAGTAGCCGAGACAGAGTTCTATGGCTACACCTTC.

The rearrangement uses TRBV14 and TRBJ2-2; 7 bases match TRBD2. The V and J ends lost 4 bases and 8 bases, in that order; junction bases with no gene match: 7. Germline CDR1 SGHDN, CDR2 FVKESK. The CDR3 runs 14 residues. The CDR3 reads CASSPERGRGELFF. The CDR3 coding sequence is TGTGCCAGCAGCCCGGAGCGGGGACGAGGGGAGCTGTTTTTT. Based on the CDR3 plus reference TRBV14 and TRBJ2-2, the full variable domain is EAGVTQFPSHSVIEKGQTVTLRCDPISGHDNLYWYRRVMGKEIKFLLHFVKESKQDESGMPNNRFLAERTGGTYSTLKVQPAELEDSGVYFCASSPERGRGELFFGEGSRLTVL.

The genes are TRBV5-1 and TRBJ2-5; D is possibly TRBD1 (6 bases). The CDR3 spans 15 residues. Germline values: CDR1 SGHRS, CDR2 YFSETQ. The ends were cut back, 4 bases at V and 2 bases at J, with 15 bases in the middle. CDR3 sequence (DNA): TGCGCCAGCAGCGCTGGGGACACAGTACAAGAGACCCAGTACTTC. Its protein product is CASSAGDTVQETQYF.

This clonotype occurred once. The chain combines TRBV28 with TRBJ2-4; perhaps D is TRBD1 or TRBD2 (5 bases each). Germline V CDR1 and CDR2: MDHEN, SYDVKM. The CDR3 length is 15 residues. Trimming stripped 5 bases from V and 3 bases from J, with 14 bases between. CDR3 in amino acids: CASSPPGRGKNIQYF. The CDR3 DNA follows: TGTGCCAGCAGTCCACCGGGACGTGGCAAAAACATTCAGTACTTC.

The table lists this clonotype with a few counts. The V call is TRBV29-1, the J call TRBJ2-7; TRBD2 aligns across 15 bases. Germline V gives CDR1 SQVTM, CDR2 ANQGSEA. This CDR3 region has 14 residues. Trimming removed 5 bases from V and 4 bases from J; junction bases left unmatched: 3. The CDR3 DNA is TGCAGCGTTACCGGGACTAGCGGGGGGTACGAGCAGTACTTC. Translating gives CSVTGTSGGYEQYF.

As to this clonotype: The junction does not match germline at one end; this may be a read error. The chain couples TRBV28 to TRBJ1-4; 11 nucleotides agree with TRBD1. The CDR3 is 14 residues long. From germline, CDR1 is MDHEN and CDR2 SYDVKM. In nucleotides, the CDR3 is TGTACCAGCCGCCCGGACAGGGGGCTTGGAAAACTGTTTTTT. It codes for CTSRPDRGLGKLFF. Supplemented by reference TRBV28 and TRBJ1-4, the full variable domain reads DVKVTQSSRYLVKRTGEKVFLECVQDMDHENMFWYRQDPGLGLRLIYFSYDVKMKEKGDIPEGYSVSREKKERFSLILESASTNQTSMYLCTSRPDRGLGKLFFGSGTQLSVL.

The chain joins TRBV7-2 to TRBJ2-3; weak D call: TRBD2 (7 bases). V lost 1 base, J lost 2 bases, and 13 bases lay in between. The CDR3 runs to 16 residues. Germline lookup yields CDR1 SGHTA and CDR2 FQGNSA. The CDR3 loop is CASSLVLRGPTDTQYF. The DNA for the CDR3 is TGTGCCAGCAGCTTAGTTTTGCGGGGGCCCACAGATACGCAGTATTTT.

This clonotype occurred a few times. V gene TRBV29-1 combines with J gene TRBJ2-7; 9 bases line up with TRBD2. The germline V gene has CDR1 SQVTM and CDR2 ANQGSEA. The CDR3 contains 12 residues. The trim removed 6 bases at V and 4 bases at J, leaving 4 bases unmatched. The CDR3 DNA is TGCAGCGTGCGGCGGGGGGGATACGAGCAGTACTTC. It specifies CSVRRGGYEQYF.

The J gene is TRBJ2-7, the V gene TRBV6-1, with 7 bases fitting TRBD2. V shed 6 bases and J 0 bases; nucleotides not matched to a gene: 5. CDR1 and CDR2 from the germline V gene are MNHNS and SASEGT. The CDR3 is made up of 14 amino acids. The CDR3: CASRRLADSYEQYF. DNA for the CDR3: TGTGCCAGCAGAAGGCTAGCGGACTCCTACGAGCAGTACTTC.

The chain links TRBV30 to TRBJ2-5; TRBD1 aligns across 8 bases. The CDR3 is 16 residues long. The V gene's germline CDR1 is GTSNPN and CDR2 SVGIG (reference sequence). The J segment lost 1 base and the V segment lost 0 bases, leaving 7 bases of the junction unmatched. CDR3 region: CAWSVGQVHAQETQYF. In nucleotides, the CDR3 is TGTGCCTGGAGTGTGGGACAGGTCCATGCCCAAGAGACCCAGTACTTC. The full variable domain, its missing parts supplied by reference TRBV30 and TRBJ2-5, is SQTIHQWPATLVQPVGSPLSLECTVEGTSNPNLYWYRQAAGRGLQLLFYSVGIGQISSEVPQNLSASRPQDRQFILSSKKLLLSDSGFYLCAWSVGQVHAQETQYFGPGTRLLVL.